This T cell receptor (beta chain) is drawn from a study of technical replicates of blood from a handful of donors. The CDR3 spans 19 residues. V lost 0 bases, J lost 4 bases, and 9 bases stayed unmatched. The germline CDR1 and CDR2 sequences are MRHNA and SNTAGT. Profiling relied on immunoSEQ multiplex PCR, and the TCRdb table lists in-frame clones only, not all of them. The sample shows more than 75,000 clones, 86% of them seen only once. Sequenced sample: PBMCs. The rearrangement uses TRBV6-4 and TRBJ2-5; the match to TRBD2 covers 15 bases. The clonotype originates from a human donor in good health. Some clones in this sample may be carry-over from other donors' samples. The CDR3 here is CASSDSWGLAGGRLETQYF. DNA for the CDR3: TGTGCCAGCAGTGACTCCTGGGGACTAGCGGGGGGCCGTTTAGAGACCCAGTACTTC.